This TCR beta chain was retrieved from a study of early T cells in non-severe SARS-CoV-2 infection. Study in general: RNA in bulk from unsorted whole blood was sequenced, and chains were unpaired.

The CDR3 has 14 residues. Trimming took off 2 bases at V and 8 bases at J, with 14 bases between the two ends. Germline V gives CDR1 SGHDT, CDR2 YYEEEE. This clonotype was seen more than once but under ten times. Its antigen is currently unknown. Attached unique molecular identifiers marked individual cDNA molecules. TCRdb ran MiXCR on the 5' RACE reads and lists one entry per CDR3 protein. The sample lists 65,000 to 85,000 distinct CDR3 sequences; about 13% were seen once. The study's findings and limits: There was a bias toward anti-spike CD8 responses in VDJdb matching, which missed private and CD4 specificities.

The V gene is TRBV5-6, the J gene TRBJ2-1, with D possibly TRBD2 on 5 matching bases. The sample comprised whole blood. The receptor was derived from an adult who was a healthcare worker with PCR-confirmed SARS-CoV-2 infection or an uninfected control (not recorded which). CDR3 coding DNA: TGTGCCAGCAGCTTCGGACTTGACATCGATGAGCAGTTCTTC. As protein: CASSFGLDIDEQFF. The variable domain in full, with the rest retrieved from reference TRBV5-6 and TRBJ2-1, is DAGVTQSPTHLIKTRGQQVTLRCSPKSGHDTVSWYQQALGQGPQFIFQYYEEEERQRGNFPDRFSGHQFPNYSSELNVNALLLGDSALYLCASSFGLDIDEQFFGPGTRLTVL.